These 27 T cell receptor beta chains were sequenced from one sample in a study of identical twins. TCRdb fed the 5' RACE reads into MiXCR, producing one record per CDR3 protein. Among 200,000 or so distinct CDR3 sequences listed, about 7.5% were seen once. These data were also reused for a study on yellow fever vaccine responses in identical twins.

The sample taken for sequencing was memory (CD45RO+) T cells sorted from blood. These receptors came from a woman in her late teens or twenties in good health.

In nucleotides, the CDR3 is TGCGCCAGCAGTGTACGGCAGGATTACAATGAGCAGTTCTTC. Amino acids: CASSVRQDYNEQFF. The genes are TRBV10-1 and TRBJ2-1; D is ambiguous. Germline V CDR1 and CDR2: WNHNN, SYGVQD (reference sequence). The V and J ends lost 4 bases and 4 bases respectively, with 11 bases between them. The CDR3 sequence is 14 residues long.

The chain is built from TRBV7-2 and TRBJ2-1, with D perhaps given as TRBD1 or TRBD2 (5 bases each). The CDR3 loop spans 14 amino acids. The V end lost 4 bases, the J end lost 7 bases, and 14 bases lay between the germline ends. The germline gives CDR1 SGHTA, CDR2 FQGNSA. The DNA of the CDR3 is TGTGCCAGCAGCTCCGGACAAGGGAGTAATGAGCAGTTCTTC. Protein sequence: CASSSGQGSNEQFF.

This clonotype was recorded many times. The rearrangement joins TRBV3-1 to TRBJ2-5; D may be TRBD1 (6 bases). Per the germline V gene, CDR1 is LGHDT and CDR2 is YNNKEL (reference sequence). The CDR3 consists of 13 residues. V was cut by 6 bases and J by 5 bases, with 13 bases left in between. In DNA form, the CDR3 reads TGTGCCAGCAGGGAACAGGGTCGGGAGACCCAGTACTTC. This encodes CASREQGRETQYF.

This clonotype was observed many times. The chain carries TRBV28 and TRBJ1-4; tentative D call: TRBD1 (6 bases). Germline V gene sequence: CDR1 MDHEN, CDR2 SYDVKM. Trimming took 3 bases from V and 11 from J, leaving 10 bases between them. The CDR3 extends over 12 amino acids. The CDR3 loop reads CASSLNTGKLFF. The DNA of the CDR3 is TGTGCCAGCAGTTTGAATACAGGGAAACTGTTTTTT.

This clonotype was detected only a few times. The chain combines TRBV10-3 with TRBJ2-4, with TRBD1 matching 9 bases. This CDR3 spans 15 amino acids. The germline V gene has CDR1 ENHRY and CDR2 SYGVKD. V lost 0 bases and J lost 8; bases outside the gene matches: 5. In DNA, the CDR3 is TGTGCCATCAGTGAGTCGACAGGGGGAGGTCACATTCAGTACTTC. It translates to CAISESTGGGHIQYF.

This clonotype was observed at least ten times. V and J are TRBV12-3 or TRBV12-4 and TRBJ2-1, with 8 bases matching TRBD1. The CDR3 has 14 amino acids. With V trimmed by 3 bases and J by 5 bases, 3 bases remained unmatched. Here the CDR3 reads CASSFADRDNEQFF. CDR3 DNA sequence: TGTGCCAGCAGTTTCGCGGACAGGGACAATGAGCAGTTCTTC.

The chain is built from TRBV6-1 and TRBJ1-2, with TRBD1 matching 10 bases. The CDR3 loop spans 16 amino acids. V lost 7 bases to trimming and J lost 5 bases; unmatched junction nucleotides: 13. The germline V gene encodes CDR1 MNHNS and CDR2 SASEGT. CDR3 loop: CASTEGGTGATYGYTF. The CDR3 DNA reads TGTGCCAGCACCGAAGGCGGGACAGGGGCAACATATGGCTACACCTTC.

The genes are TRBV5-1 and TRBJ1-2; 8 bases align to TRBD1. V was pared by 4 bases and J by 4 bases, with 3 bases of the junction left unmatched. CDR1 and CDR2 (germline): SGHRS, YFSETQ. The CDR3 spans 13 residues. The CDR3 here is CASSPGQAYGYTF. In nucleotides, the CDR3 is TGCGCCAGCAGCCCGGGACAGGCCTATGGCTACACCTTC.

This clonotype was counted a few times. The CDR3: CAISPGTVDQETQYF. CDR3 DNA: TGTGCCATCAGCCCCGGGACGGTGGACCAAGAGACCCAGTACTTC. J is TRBJ2-5 and V is TRBV10-3; D might be TRBD1 or TRBD2, each matching 5 bases. CDR1 is ENHRY, CDR2 SYGVKD, per germline. The CDR3 extends over 15 amino acids. The germline V and J ends were trimmed by 6 bases and 0 bases, with 14 bases remaining between them.

This clonotype was seen only a few times. The CDR3 spells CSPQWGGGFTGELFF. The CDR3 DNA reads TGCAGTCCCCAATGGGGGGGCGGGTTCACCGGGGAGCTGTTTTTT. The rearrangement joins TRBV20-1 to TRBJ2-2; D might be TRBD2 (7 bases). Germline lookup yields CDR1 DFQATT and CDR2 SNEGSKA (reference sequence). V was clipped by 8 bases and J by 4 bases, with 20 bases between them. CDR3 length: 15 residues.

This clonotype has only a few counts. The chain recombines TRBV20-1 with TRBJ2-7; D may be TRBD1 or TRBD2 (5 bases each). Looked up from germline, CDR1 is DFQATT and CDR2 is SNEGSKA (reference sequence). V was cut by 1 base and J by 2 bases, with 15 bases left in between. This CDR3 contains 15 residues. In DNA form, the CDR3 reads TGCAGTGCTAGAGGTCTGGGGGATAGAGCCTACGAGCAGTACTTC. Its protein is CSARGLGDRAYEQYF.

In this sample, this clonotype turned up many times. The chain links TRBV29-1 to TRBJ2-1, with D maybe TRBD2 (5 bases). V lost 3 bases and J lost 12, with 15 bases in between. The CDR3 spans 12 residues. Germline loops: CDR1 SQVTM, CDR2 ANQGSEA. The CDR3 loop reads CSVEAGRAGQFF. CDR3 nucleotide sequence: TGCAGCGTTGAGGCAGGCCGGGCGGGGCAGTTCTTC.

The rearrangement uses TRBV25-1 and TRBJ1-2; 7 nucleotides align to TRBD1. The CDR3 is made up of 13 amino acids. Germline CDR1 and CDR2: MGHDK and SYGVNS. Germline trimming cut 3 bases from V and 7 bases from J; bases unmatched to any gene: 5. The CDR3 sequence is CASSDTTGLGYTF. CDR3 bases: TGTGCCAGCAGTGATACGACAGGGCTTGGCTACACCTTC.

The genes are TRBV7-2 and TRBJ2-7, with no clear D. Germline CDR1 is SGHTA and CDR2 is FQGNSA. Trimming took 5 bases from V and 7 from J, leaving 12 bases between them. The CDR3 contains 12 residues. CDR3 sequence: CASSIRVGEQYF. CDR3 coding DNA: TGTGCCAGCAGCATTAGGGTGGGAGAGCAGTACTTC.

By share of the sample, this clonotype is medium-sized (0.01 to 0.1%). The chain carries TRBV24-1 and TRBJ2-7; 9 nucleotides line up with TRBD2. Germline V lookup: CDR1 KGHDR, CDR2 SFDVKD. CDR3 length: 16 residues. The junction had 10 bases not matched to a gene; V was cut back by 4 bases and J by 4 bases. The CDR3 protein is CATSEDRGLADYEQYF. CDR3 DNA: TGTGCCACCAGTGAGGACCGGGGACTAGCTGATTACGAGCAGTACTTC.

The chain joins TRBV4-3 to TRBJ2-3; the match to TRBD1 covers 10 bases. CDR1 and CDR2 (germline): LGHNA, YSLEER. The V and J ends lost 2 bases and 4 bases, in that order; junction bases with no gene match: 3. The CDR3 runs to 15 residues. The CDR3 coding sequence is TGCGCCAGCAGCCAAACGGGACAGGGGTCAGATACGCAGTATTTT. Its translation: CASSQTGQGSDTQYF.

J is TRBJ2-2 and V is TRBV6-1; tentatively, D is TRBD1 (6 bases). Germline loops: CDR1 MNHNS, CDR2 SASEGT. The CDR3 spans 15 residues. The V end was cut by 4 bases, the J end by 1 base, with 10 bases between. CDR3 coding DNA: TGTGCCAGCAGTGCCGAGACAGGGAACACCGGGGAGCTGTTTTTT. This sequence encodes CASSAETGNTGELFF.

This clonotype was counted between two and nine times. The J gene is TRBJ1-1, the V gene TRBV15; D is unresolved. V was clipped by 5 bases and J by 4 bases, with 11 bases between them. The CDR3 is made up of 13 amino acids. From germline, CDR1 is LNHNV and CDR2 YYDKDF (reference sequence). The CDR3 DNA follows: TGTGCCACCAGCGGAGGGTTGGGCACTGAAGCTTTCTTT. Residues: CATSGGLGTEAFF.

This rearrangement joins TRBV3-1 to TRBJ1-5, with TRBD1 as a possible D gene (6 bases). From germline, CDR1 is LGHDT and CDR2 YNNKEL (reference sequence). Trimming shortened V by 0 bases and J by 0 bases, and 18 bases separated the two germline ends. The CDR3 contains 19 residues. The CDR3 region has the DNA TGTGCCAGCAGCCAAGATCAGGGGAGTCGTGTCCTTAGCAATCAGCCCCAGCATTTT. Translated, it gives CASSQDQGSRVLSNQPQHF.

The table lists this clonotype with many counts. This chain connects TRBV6-1 to TRBJ2-7; 11 nucleotides align to TRBD2. Germline values: CDR1 MNHNS, CDR2 SASEGT. This CDR3 comprises 15 residues. Trimming cost V 6 bases and J 2 bases; bases outside gene matches: 6. The CDR3 protein is CASSPLTSGAYEQYF. CDR3 nucleotides: TGTGCCAGCAGCCCACTGACTAGCGGGGCCTACGAGCAGTACTTC.

The genes are TRBV29-1 and TRBJ2-3; D might be TRBD1 or TRBD2, each matching 6 bases. Germline CDR1 SQVTM, CDR2 ANQGSEA. Between the trimmed V and J ends, which lost 7 bases and 1 base, there was a span of 12 bases. The CDR3 length is 13 residues. DNA for the CDR3: TGCAGCGCGTGGAGGGGGGGCACAGATACGCAGTATTTT. Amino acids: CSAWRGGTDTQYF.

The chain combines TRBV6-2 or TRBV6-3 with TRBJ2-7; D ambiguous. This CDR3 has 15 amino acids. Germline V gene data show CDR1 as MNHEY and CDR2 as SVGEGT. Trimming took off 3 bases at V and 0 bases at J, with 12 bases between the two ends. DNA of the CDR3: TGTGCCAGCAGTTATACGCCTGATTACTCCTACGAGCAGTACTTC. Protein sequence: CASSYTPDYSYEQYF.

The chain combines TRBV28 with TRBJ2-4; TRBD2 might be the D (5 bases). CDR1 is MDHEN, CDR2 SYDVKM, per germline. CDR3 length equals 17 residues. The V gene lost 4 bases and the J gene lost 0 bases, with 16 bases spanning the gap. The CDR3 loop is CASSSGSGSLAKNIQYF. Here the CDR3 DNA reads TGTGCCAGCAGTTCCGGGTCGGGGTCACTAGCCAAAAACATTCAGTACTTC. Combining the CDR3 with reference TRBV28 and TRBJ2-4 gives the whole variable domain DVKVTQSSRYLVKRTGEKVFLECVQDMDHENMFWYRQDPGLGLRLIYFSYDVKMKEKGDIPEGYSVSREKKERFSLILESASTNQTSMYLCASSSGSGSLAKNIQYFGAGTRLSVL.

The chain recombines TRBV28 with TRBJ2-7; 10 bases are shared with TRBD2. V dropped 3 bases and J dropped 0; count of bases not matched to a gene: 17. CDR3 size: 20 residues. Germline lookup yields CDR1 MDHEN and CDR2 SYDVKM. CDR3 coding DNA: TGTGCCAGCAGTTTTCCGGGGACTAGCGAGGGTGGAACCTGCTCCTACGAGCAGTACTTC. Translation: CASSFPGTSEGGTCSYEQYF.

The table lists this clonotype with many counts. This sequence joins TRBV27 and TRBJ2-2; possible D gene TRBD1, 5 bases. CDR1 is MNHEY and CDR2 is SMNVEV in the germline V gene (reference sequence). The CDR3 extends over 13 amino acids. V gave up 10 bases and J gave up 1 base, with 10 bases separating them. The CDR3 nucleotides are TGTGCCATCCGAAGGGGGAACACCGGGGAGCTGTTTTTT. It specifies CAIRRGNTGELFF.

This clonotype appeared many times. The chain combines TRBV24-1 with TRBJ2-3; D unresolved. Trimming shortened V by 0 bases and J by 0 bases, and 6 bases separated the two germline ends. This CDR3 is 15 amino acids long. The germline CDR1 and CDR2 sequences are KGHDR and SFDVKD. Here the CDR3 reads CATSDLAESTDTQYF. The CDR3 DNA follows: TGTGCCACCAGTGATTTGGCCGAGAGCACAGATACGCAGTATTTT.

This clonotype has a count of ten or more. V gene TRBV29-1 combines with J gene TRBJ2-1; TRBD1 matches at 8 bases. CDR1 and CDR2 from the germline V gene are SQVTM and ANQGSEA. The V gene end was trimmed by 7 bases and the J gene end by 2 bases; junction bases not matched to a gene: 4. This CDR3 contains 13 residues. CDR3 coding DNA: TGCAGCGCTTCACAGGGGGCCTACAATGAGCAGTTCTTC. Protein product: CSASQGAYNEQFF.